This TCR beta chain is from a study of T cells in tumors after PD-1 blockade. Time point described: first of two post-therapy site-matched biopsies approximately two months apart. The same primary tumor site was biopsied both before and after PD-1 blockade. The table came from immunoSEQ multiplex PCR; TCRdb's copy has only in-frame clones and leaves some out. The repertoire holds thousands of clones, with 71% as singletons. The CDR3 is 14 residues long. The V and J ends lost 3 bases and 5 bases, in that order; junction bases with no gene match: 9. Germline assignment: CDR1 GTSNPN and CDR2 SVGIG (reference sequence).

The receptor was derived from a human donor with basal cell carcinoma. Sequences were derived from tumor tissue, sampled after anti-PD-1 treatment. The chain has TRBV30 and TRBJ1-2; 7 nucleotides align to TRBD1. CDR3 sequence: CAWSPGDSKYGYTF. The CDR3 DNA is TGTGCCTGGAGCCCTGGGGACAGCAAATATGGCTACACCTTC.